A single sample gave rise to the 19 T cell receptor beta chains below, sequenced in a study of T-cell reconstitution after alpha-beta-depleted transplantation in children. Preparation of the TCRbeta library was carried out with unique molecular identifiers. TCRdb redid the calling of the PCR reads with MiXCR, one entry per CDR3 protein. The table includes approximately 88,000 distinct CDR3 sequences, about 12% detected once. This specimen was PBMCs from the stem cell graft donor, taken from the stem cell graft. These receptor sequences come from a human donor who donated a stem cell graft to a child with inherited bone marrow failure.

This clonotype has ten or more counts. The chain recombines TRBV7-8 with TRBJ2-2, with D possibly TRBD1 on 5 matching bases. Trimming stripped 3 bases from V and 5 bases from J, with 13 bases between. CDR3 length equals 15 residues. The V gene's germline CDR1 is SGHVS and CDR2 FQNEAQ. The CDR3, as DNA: TGTGCCAGCAGCTTTCTTCAGGGCATTACCGGGGAGCTGTTTTTT. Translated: CASSFLQGITGELFF. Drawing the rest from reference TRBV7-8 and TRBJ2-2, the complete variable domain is GAGVSQSPRYKVAKRGQDVALRCDPISGHVSLFWYQQALGQGPEFLTYFQNEAQLDKSGLPSDRFFAERPEGSVSTLKIQRTQQEDSAVYLCASSFLQGITGELFFGEGSRLTVL.

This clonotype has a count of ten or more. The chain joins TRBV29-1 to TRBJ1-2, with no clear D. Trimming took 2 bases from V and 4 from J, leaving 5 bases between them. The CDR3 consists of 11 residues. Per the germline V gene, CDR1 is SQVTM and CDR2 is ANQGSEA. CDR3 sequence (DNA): TGCAGCGTTGAACAGAGCTATGGCTACACCTTC. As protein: CSVEQSYGYTF.

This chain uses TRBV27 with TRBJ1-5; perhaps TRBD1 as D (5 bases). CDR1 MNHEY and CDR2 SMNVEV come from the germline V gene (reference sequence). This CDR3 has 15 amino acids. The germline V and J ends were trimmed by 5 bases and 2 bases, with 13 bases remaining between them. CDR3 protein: CASSPREGGNQPQHF. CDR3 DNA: TGTGCCAGCAGTCCTCGGGAAGGGGGCAATCAGCCCCAGCATTTT.

CDR3 amino acids: CASSHLRQDPGELFF. CDR3 DNA: TGCGCCAGCAGCCACCTACGACAGGACCCCGGGGAGCTGTTTTTT. This chain connects TRBV4-1 to TRBJ2-2; TRBD1 is a possible D gene (6 bases). Germline CDR1 is MGHRA and CDR2 is YSYEKL. V lost 3 bases and J lost 6, with 14 bases in between. The length of the CDR3 is 15 residues.

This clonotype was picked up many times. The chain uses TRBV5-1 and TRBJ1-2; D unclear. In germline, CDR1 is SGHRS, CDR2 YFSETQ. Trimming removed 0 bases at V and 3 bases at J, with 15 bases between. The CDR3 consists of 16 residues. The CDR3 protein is CASSLVSAAQDYGYTF. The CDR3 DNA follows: TGCGCCAGCAGCTTGGTTTCAGCGGCCCAGGACTATGGCTACACCTTC.

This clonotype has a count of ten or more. The CDR3 DNA is TGTGCCAGCAGCCCCTGGCGGGAGGTCCAAGAGACCCAGTACTTC. Translated, it gives CASSPWREVQETQYF. The chain has TRBV6-2 or TRBV6-3 and TRBJ2-5, with 8 bases that match TRBD2. The germline CDR1 and CDR2 sequences are MNHEY and SVGEGT. The CDR3 is 15 amino acids. V lost 6 bases and J lost 1; bases outside the gene matches: 7.

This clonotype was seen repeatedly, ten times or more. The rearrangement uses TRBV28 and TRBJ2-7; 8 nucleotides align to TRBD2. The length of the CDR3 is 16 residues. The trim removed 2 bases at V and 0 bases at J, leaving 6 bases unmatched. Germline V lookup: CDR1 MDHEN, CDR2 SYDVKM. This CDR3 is CASSLEIAGPSYEQYF. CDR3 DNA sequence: TGTGCCAGCAGTTTAGAGATAGCGGGACCCTCCTACGAGCAGTACTTC.

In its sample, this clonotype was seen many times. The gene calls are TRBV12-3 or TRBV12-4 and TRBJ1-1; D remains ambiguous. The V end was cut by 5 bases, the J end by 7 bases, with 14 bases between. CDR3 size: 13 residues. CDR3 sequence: CASSLTGKYEAFF. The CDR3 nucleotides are TGTGCCAGCAGTCTAACGGGAAAATATGAAGCTTTCTTT.

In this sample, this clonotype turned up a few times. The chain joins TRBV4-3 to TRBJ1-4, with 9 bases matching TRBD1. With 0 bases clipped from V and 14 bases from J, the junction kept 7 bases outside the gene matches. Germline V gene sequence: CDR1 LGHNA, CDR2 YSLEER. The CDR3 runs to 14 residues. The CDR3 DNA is TGCGCCAGCAGCCAAGACCCCGTGGGGACAGGGCTGTTTTTT. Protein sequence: CASSQDPVGTGLFF.

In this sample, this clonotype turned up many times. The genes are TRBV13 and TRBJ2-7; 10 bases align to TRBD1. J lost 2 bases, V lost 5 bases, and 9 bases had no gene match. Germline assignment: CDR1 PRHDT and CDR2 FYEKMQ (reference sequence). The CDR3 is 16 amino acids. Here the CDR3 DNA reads TGTGCCAGCAGCCCGGCGGGACAGGGGTCGACCTACGAGCAGTACTTC. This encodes CASSPAGQGSTYEQYF. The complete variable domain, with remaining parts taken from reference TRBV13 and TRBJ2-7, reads AAGVIQSPRHLIKEKRETATLKCYPIPRHDTVYWYQQGPGQDPQFLISFYEKMQSDKGSIPDRFSAQQFSDYHSELNMSSLELGDSALYFCASSPAGQGSTYEQYFGPGTRLTVT.

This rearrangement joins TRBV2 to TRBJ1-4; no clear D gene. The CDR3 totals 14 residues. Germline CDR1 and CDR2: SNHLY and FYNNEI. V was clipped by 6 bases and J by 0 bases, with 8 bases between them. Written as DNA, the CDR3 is TGTGCCAGCAGGTTACGGTCAACTAATGAAAAACTGTTTTTT. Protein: CASRLRSTNEKLFF.

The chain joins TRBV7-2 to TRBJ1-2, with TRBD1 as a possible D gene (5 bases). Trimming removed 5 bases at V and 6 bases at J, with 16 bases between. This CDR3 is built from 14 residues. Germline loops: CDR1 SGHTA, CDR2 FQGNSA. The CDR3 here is CASSVGRVAHGYTF. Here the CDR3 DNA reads TGTGCCAGCAGCGTTGGCAGGGTTGCACATGGCTACACCTTC. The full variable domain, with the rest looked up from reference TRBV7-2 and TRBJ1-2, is GAGVSQSPSNKVTEKGKDVELRCDPISGHTALYWYRQSLGQGLEFLIYFQGNSAPDKSGLPSDRFSAERTGGSVSTLTIQRTQQEDSAVYLCASSVGRVAHGYTFGSGTRLTVV.

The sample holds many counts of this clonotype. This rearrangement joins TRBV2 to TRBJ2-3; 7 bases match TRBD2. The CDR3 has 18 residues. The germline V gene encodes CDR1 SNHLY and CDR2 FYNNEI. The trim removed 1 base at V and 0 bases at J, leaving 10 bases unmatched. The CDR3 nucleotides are TGTGCCAGCAGTGAAGGTGCCCAGAGCGGGACTAGCACAGATACGCAGTATTTT. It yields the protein CASSEGAQSGTSTDTQYF.

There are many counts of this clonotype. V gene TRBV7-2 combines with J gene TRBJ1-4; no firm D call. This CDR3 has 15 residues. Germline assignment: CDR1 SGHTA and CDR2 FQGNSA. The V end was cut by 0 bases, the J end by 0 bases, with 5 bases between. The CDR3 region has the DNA TGTGCCAGCAGCTTAGCCTCAACAACTAATGAAAAACTGTTTTTT. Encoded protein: CASSLASTTNEKLFF.

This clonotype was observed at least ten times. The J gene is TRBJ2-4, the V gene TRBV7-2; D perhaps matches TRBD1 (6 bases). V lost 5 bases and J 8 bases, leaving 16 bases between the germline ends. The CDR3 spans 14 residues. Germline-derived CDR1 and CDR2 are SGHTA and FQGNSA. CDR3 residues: CASSEGDQGDIQYF. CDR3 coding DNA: TGTGCCAGCAGCGAGGGGGACCAGGGAGACATTCAGTACTTC.

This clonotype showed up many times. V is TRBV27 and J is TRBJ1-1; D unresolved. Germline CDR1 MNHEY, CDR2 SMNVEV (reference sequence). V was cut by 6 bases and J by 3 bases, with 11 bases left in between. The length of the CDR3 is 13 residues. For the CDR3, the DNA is TGTGCCAGCAGGTTCAGAGTGTACACTGAAGCTTTCTTT. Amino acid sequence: CASRFRVYTEAFF.

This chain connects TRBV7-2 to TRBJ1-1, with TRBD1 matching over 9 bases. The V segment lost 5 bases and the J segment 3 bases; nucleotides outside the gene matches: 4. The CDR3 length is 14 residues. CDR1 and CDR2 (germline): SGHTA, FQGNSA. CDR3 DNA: TGTGCCAGCAGCACGGGACAGGGCTACACTGAAGCTTTCTTT. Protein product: CASSTGQGYTEAFF.

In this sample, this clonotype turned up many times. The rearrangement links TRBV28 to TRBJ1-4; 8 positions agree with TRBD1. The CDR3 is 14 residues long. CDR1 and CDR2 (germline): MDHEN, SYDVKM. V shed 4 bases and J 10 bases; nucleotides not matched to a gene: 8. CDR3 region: CASSSGQGLGKLFF. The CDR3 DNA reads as TGTGCCAGCAGTTCCGGACAGGGCCTCGGAAAACTGTTTTTT. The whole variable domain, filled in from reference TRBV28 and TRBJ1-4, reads DVKVTQSSRYLVKRTGEKVFLECVQDMDHENMFWYRQDPGLGLRLIYFSYDVKMKEKGDIPEGYSVSREKKERFSLILESASTNQTSMYLCASSSGQGLGKLFFGSGTQLSVL.

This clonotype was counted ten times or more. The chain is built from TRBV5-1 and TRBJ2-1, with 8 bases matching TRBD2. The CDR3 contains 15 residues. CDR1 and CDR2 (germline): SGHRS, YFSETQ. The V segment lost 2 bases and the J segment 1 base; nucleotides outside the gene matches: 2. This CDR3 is CASSLAGESYNEQFF. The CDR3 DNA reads TGCGCCAGCAGCTTAGCGGGAGAATCCTACAATGAGCAGTTCTTC.